The entry below gives a single T cell receptor beta chain sequence along with its context. Into every PCR, synthetic TCR analog templates were spiked. The table came from immunoSEQ multiplex PCR; TCRdb's copy has only in-frame clones and leaves some out. The table shows about 120,000 clones, with about 89% occurring only once. V was pared by 0 bases and J by 3 bases, with 8 bases between. Germline loops: CDR1 SGHTA, CDR2 FQGNSA. The CDR3 sequence is 14 residues long. The data were obtained in a study of PD-L1 blockade in urothelial cancer. Study-wide background: Blood analysis occurred 3 weeks (second dose) and 6 weeks after treatment start.

Time point given: peripheral blood 6 weeks after treatment start. This clonotype originated in a man between 60 and 75 years old with urothelial cancer. Sequencing used PBMCs, obtained around atezolizumab (anti-PD-L1) treatment. The V call is TRBV7-2, the J call TRBJ2-5, with D possibly matching TRBD1 (5 bases). CDR3 nucleotide sequence: TGTGCCAGCAGCTTAGCGGGGCTCAAAGAGACCCAGTACTTC. Protein sequence: CASSLAGLKETQYF. Looking up the rest from reference TRBV7-2 and TRBJ2-5 gives the full variable domain: GAGVSQSPSNKVTEKGKDVELRCDPISGHTALYWYRQSLGQGLEFLIYFQGNSAPDKSGLPSDRFSAERTGGSVSTLTIQRTQQEDSAVYLCASSLAGLKETQYFGPGTRLLVL.